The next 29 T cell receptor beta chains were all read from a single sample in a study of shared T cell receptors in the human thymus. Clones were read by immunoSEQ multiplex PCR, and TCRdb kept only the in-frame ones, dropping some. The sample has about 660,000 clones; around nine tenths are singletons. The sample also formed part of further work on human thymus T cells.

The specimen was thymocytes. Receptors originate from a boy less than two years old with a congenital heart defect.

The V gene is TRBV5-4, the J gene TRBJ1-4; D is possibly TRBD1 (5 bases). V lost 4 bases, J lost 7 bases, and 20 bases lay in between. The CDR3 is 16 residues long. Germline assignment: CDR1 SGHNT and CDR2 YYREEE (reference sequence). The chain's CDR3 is CASSAFREGYSEKLFF. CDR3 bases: TGTGCCAGCAGCGCCTTCAGGGAAGGATATAGTGAAAAACTGTTTTTT.

The DNA of the CDR3 is TGTGCCAGCAGCCGTACCGCGGATGGCTACACCTTC. Its protein product is CASSRTADGYTF. The genes are TRBV4-2 and TRBJ1-2; D unclear. This CDR3 is 12 amino acids long. Germline values: CDR1 LGHNA, CDR2 YNFKEQ. V lost 4 bases, J lost 6 bases, and 9 bases lay in between.

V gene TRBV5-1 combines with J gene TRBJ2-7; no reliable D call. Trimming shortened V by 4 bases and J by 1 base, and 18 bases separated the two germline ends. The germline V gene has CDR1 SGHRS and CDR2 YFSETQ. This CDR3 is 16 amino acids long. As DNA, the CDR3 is TGCGCCAGCAGCATAAGTCACCGGTGCAGGTCCTACGAGCAGTACTTC. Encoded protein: CASSISHRCRSYEQYF.

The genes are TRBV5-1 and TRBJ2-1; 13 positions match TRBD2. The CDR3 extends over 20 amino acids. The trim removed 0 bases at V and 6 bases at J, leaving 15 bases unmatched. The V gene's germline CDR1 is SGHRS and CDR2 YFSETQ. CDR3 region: CASSLGGTSGKQGTTNEQFF. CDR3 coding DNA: TGCGCCAGCAGCTTGGGCGGGACTAGCGGGAAACAGGGGACTACCAATGAGCAGTTCTTC.

The CDR3 loop is CAWSGPSGRAGPQDTQYF. The CDR3 DNA reads as TGTGCCTGGAGTGGACCTAGCGGGAGGGCAGGTCCCCAAGATACGCAGTATTTT. The chain is built from TRBV30 and TRBJ2-3, with 12 nucleotides matching TRBD2. The ends lost 1 base at V and 5 bases at J; junction bases unmatched: 13. Germline CDR1 and CDR2: GTSNPN and SVGIG (reference sequence). CDR3 size: 18 residues. The variable domain in full, completed from reference TRBV30 and TRBJ2-3, reads SQTIHQWPATLVQPVGSPLSLECTVEGTSNPNLYWYRQAAGRGLQLLFYSVGIGQISSEVPQNLSASRPQDRQFILSSKKLLLSDSGFYLCAWSGPSGRAGPQDTQYFGPGTRLTVL.

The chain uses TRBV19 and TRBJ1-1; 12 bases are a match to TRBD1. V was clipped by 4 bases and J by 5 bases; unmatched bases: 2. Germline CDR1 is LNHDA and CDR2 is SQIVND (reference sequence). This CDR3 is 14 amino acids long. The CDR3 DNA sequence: TGTGCCAGTAGTAGGGACAGGGGGCGGACTGAAGCTTTCTTT. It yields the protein CASSRDRGRTEAFF.

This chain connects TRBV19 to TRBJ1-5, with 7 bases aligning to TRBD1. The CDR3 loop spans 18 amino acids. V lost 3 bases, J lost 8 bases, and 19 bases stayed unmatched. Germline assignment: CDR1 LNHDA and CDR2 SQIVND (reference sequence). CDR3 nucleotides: TGTGCCAGTAGTATTGGCCCAACACCTTCAGACAGGGCGAAGCCCCAGCATTTT. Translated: CASSIGPTPSDRAKPQHF. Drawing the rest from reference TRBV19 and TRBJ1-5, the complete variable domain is DGGITQSPKYLFRKEGQNVTLSCEQNLNHDAMYWYRQDPGQGLRLIYYSQIVNDFQKGDIAEGYSVSREKKESFPLTVTSAQKNPTAFYLCASSIGPTPSDRAKPQHFGDGTRLSIL.

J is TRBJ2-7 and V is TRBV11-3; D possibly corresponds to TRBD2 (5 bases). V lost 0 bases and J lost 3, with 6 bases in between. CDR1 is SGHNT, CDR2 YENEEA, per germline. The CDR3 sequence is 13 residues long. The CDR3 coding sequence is TGTGCCAGCAGCTTAGACGGGAACTACGAGCAGTACTTC. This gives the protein CASSLDGNYEQYF.

Here the CDR3 DNA reads TGTGCCATCAGTGAGGGAGGTTCGGAAGCTTTCTTT. Its protein is CAISEGGSEAFF. The rearrangement joins TRBV10-3 to TRBJ1-1; D unresolved. Germline lookup yields CDR1 ENHRY and CDR2 SYGVKD. Deletions cut 2 bases from V and 8 bases from J, with 9 bases between. The CDR3 covers 12 residues.

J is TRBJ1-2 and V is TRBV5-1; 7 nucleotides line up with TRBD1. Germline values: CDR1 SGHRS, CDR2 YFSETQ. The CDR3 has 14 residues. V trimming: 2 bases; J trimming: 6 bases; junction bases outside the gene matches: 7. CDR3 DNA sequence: TGCGCCAGCAGCTTTGGAGGGGGCCTGCATGGCTACACCTTC. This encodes CASSFGGGLHGYTF.

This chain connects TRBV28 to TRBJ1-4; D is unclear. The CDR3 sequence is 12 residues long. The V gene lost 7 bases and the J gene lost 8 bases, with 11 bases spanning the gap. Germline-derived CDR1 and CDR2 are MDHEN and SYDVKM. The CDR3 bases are TGTGCCAGCAAAGAAGGAGGGGAAAAACTGTTTTTT. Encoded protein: CASKEGGEKLFF.

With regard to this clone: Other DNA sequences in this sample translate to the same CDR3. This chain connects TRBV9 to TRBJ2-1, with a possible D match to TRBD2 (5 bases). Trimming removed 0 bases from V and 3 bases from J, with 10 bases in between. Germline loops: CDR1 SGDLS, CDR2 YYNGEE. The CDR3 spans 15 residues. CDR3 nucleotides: TGTGCCAGCAGCGTAGGAGGGAGCGGCTACAATGAGCAGTTCTTC. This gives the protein CASSVGGSGYNEQFF. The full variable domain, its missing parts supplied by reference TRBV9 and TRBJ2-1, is DSGVTQTPKHLITATGQRVTLRCSPRSGDLSVYWYQQSLDQGLQFLIQYYNGEERAKGNILERFSAQQFPDLHSELNLSSLELGDSALYFCASSVGGSGYNEQFFGPGTRLTVL.

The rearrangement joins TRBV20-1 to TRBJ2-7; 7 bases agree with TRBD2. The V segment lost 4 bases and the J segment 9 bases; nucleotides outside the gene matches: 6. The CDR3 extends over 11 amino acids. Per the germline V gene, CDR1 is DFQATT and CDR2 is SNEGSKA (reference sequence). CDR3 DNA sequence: TGCAGTGCTATTAGCGGGTTAGGGCAGTACTTC. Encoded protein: CSAISGLGQYF.

CDR3 loop: CASSDSETSGNTIYF. Written as DNA, the CDR3 is TGTGCCAGCAGTGACTCGGAGACCTCTGGAAACACCATATATTTT. The V gene is TRBV6-4, the J gene TRBJ1-3, with D uncertain. Germline CDR1 is MRHNA and CDR2 is SNTAGT. Deletions cut 0 bases from V and 0 bases from J, with 6 bases between. The length of the CDR3 is 15 residues.

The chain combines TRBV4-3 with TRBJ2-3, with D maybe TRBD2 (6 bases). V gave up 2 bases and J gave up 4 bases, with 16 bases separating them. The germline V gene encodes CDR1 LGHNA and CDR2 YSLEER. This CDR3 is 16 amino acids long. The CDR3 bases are TGCGCCAGCAGCCAACAAATGGTGGGAGGTCCAGATACGCAGTATTTT. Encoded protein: CASSQQMVGGPDTQYF.

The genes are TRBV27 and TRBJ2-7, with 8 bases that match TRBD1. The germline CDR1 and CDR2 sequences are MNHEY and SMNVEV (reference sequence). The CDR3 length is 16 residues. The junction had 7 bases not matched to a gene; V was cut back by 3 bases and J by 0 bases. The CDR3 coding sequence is TGTGCCAGCAGTTTGGGGCAGGGGGCACACTCCTACGAGCAGTACTTC. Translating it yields CASSLGQGAHSYEQYF.

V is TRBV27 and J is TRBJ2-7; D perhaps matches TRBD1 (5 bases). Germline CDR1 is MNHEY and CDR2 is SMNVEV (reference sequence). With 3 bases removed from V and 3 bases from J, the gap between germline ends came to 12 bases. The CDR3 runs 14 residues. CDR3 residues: CASSFSPDSYEQYF. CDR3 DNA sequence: TGTGCCAGCAGTTTCTCACCCGACAGCTACGAGCAGTACTTC.

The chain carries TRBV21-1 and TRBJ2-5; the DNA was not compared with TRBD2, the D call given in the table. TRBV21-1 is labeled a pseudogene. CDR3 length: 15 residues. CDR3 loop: CASRTGQRRRETQYF. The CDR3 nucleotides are TGTGCCAGCAGGACTGGGCAACGGAGGAGAGAGACCCAGTACTTC.

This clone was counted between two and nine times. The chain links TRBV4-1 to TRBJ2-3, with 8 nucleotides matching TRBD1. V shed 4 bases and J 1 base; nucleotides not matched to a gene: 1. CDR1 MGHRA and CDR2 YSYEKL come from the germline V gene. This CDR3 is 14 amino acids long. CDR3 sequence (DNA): TGCGCCAGCAGCCCAGGGGGCTGCACAGATACGCAGTATTTT. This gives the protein CASSPGGCTDTQYF.

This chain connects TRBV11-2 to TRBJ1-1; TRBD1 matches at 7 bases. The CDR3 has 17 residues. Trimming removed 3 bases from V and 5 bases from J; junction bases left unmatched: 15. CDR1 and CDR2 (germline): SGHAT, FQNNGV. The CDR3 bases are TGTGCCAGCAGCTTTACAGCAACACAGGGGATAAAGACTGAAGCTTTCTTT. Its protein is CASSFTATQGIKTEAFF.

This chain's CDR3 is CATSRDSSSGAYEQYF. DNA of the CDR3: TGTGCCACCAGCAGAGATTCCTCTAGCGGAGCCTACGAGCAGTACTTC. The chain couples TRBV15 to TRBJ2-7; TRBD2 matches 7 bases. The V gene end was trimmed by 0 bases and the J gene end by 2 bases; junction bases not matched to a gene: 7. Germline-derived CDR1 and CDR2 are LNHNV and YYDKDF (reference sequence). The CDR3 has 16 amino acids.

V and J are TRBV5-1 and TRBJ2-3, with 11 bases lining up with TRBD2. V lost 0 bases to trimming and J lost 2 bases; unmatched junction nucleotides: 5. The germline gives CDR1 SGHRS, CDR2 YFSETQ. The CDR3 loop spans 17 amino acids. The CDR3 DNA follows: TGCGCCAGCAGCTTGGCTCAACTAGCGGGAGTCACAGATACGCAGTATTTT. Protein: CASSLAQLAGVTDTQYF.

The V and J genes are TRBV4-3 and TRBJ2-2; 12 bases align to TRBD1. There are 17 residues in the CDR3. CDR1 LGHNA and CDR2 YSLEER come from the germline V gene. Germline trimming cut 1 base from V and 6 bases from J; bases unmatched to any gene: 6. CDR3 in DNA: TGCGCCAGCAGCCAAGGGGGGGACAGGGGGCCCTCCGGGGAGCTGTTTTTT. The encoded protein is CASSQGGDRGPSGELFF.

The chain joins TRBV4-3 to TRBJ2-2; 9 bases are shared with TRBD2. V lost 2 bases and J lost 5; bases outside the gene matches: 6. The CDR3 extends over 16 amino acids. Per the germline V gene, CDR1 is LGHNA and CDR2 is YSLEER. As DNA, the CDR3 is TGCGCCAGCAGCCAAATCTGGCGGGAGGGAACCGGGGAGCTGTTTTTT. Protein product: CASSQIWREGTGELFF.

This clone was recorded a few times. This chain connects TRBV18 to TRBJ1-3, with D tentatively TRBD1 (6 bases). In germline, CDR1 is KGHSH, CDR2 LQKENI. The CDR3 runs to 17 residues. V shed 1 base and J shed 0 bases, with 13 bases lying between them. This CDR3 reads CASSPLDGTLSGNTIYF. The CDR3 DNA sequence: TGTGCCAGCTCACCACTCGACGGGACACTCTCTGGAAACACCATATATTTT. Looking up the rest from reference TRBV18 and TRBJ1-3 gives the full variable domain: NAGVMQNPRHLVRRRGQEARLRCSPMKGHSHVYWYRQLPEEGLKFMVYLQKENIIDESGMPKERFSAEFPKEGPSILRIQQVVRGDSAAYFCASSPLDGTLSGNTIYFGEGSWLTVV.

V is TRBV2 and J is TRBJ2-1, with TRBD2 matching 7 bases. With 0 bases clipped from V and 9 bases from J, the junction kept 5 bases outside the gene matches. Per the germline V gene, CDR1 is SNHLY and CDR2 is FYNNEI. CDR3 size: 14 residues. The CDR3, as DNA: TGTGCCAGCAGTGAAGCGCTTGCGGGAGCTGAGCAGTTCTTC. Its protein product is CASSEALAGAEQFF.

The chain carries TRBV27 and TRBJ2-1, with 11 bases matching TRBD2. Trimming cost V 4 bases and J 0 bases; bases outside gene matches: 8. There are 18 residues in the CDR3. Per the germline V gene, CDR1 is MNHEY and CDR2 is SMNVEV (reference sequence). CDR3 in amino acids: CASSCQTSGATSYNEQFF. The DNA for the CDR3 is TGTGCCAGCAGTTGCCAGACTAGCGGGGCAACCTCCTACAATGAGCAGTTCTTC.

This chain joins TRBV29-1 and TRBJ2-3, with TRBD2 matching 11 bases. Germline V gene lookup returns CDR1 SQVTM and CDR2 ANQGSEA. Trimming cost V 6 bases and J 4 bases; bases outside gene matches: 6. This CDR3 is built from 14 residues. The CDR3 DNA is TGCAGCGTCGGTAGCGGGAGGGCCGCAGATACGCAGTATTTT. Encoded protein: CSVGSGRAADTQYF.

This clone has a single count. The CDR3 DNA reads TGTGCCAGCAGTGAAGCGCTAAGCGCCAACTACGAGCAGTACTTC. Its translation: CASSEALSANYEQYF. The chain carries TRBV6-1 and TRBJ2-7, with unresolved D. Germline V gene lookup returns CDR1 MNHNS and CDR2 SASEGT. V shed 0 bases and J shed 3 bases, with 12 bases lying between them. The CDR3 runs 15 residues.